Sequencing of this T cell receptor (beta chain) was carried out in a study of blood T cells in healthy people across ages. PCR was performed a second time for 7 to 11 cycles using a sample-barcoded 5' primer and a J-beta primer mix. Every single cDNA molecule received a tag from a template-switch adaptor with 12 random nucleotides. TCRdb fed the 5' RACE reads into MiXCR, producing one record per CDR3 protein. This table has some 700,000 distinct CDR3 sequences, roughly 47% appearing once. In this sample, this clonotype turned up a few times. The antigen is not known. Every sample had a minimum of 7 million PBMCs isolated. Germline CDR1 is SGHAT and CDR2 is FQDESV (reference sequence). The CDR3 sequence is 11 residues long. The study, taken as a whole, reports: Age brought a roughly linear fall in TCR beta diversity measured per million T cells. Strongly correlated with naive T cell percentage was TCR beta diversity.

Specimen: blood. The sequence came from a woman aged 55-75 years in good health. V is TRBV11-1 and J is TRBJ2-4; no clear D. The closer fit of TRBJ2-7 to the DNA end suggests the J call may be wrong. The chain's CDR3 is CASSFMREQYF. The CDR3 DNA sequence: TGTGCCAGCAGCTTTATGCGCGAGCAGTACTTC.